The 12 T cell receptor beta chains presented below share a single source sample, sequenced in a study of cytomegalovirus exposure and HLA in healthy donors. PCR involved 60 Vbeta and 13 Jbeta primers. TCRdb's table, derived via immunoSEQ multiplex PCR, lists solely in-frame clones and lacks some. The sample includes about 130,000 clones, around 80% seen only once; the top ten take roughly 2.7%. The sequencing input was PBMCs. The receptors originated from a man aged 45-65 years in good health and CMV-seronegative.

The chain joins TRBV10-3 to TRBJ2-7; 14 nucleotides align to TRBD2. This CDR3 is 17 amino acids long. Germline values: CDR1 ENHRY, CDR2 SYGVKD. Trimming removed 3 bases from V and 2 bases from J; junction bases left unmatched: 6. The DNA of the CDR3 is TGTGCCATCAGTGATGAGACTAGCGGGGGGGGTACCTACGAGCAGTACTTC. Residues: CAISDETSGGGTYEQYF.

J is TRBJ1-1 and V is TRBV2, with TRBD1 matching over 7 bases. Germline trimming cut 6 bases from V and 4 bases from J; bases unmatched to any gene: 5. The CDR3 extends over 13 amino acids. Germline values: CDR1 SNHLY, CDR2 FYNNEI. The CDR3 coding sequence is TGTGCCAGCAGACAGGGGTTTGGCACTGAAGCTTTCTTT. Translated: CASRQGFGTEAFF.

On this clone: In the same sample, other DNA sequences code for this CDR3. The chain's CDR3 is CASTVGNSPLHF. The CDR3 region has the DNA TGTGCCAGCACCGTCGGGAATTCACCCCTCCACTTT. The chain is built from TRBV25-1 and TRBJ1-6; no firm D call. Germline CDR1 reads MGHDK; CDR2 reads SYGVNS. Trimming left V 7 bases short and J 7 bases short, with 8 bases between. This CDR3 is built from 12 residues.

The gene calls are TRBV4-1 and TRBJ1-5; D is perhaps TRBD1 (5 bases). Between the trimmed V and J ends, which lost 4 bases and 5 bases, there was a span of 21 bases. This CDR3 contains 17 residues. CDR1 is MGHRA, CDR2 YSYEKL, per germline. CDR3 protein: CASSRTQGGVVDQPQHF. CDR3 nucleotides: TGCGCCAGCAGCCGGACCCAGGGAGGGGTCGTCGATCAGCCCCAGCATTTT.

The V gene is TRBV4-1, the J gene TRBJ1-1, with D possibly being TRBD1 (5 bases). Trimming took off 2 bases at V and 2 bases at J, with 21 bases between the two ends. This CDR3 is built from 18 residues. The germline V gene has CDR1 MGHRA and CDR2 YSYEKL. The CDR3 is CASSQPPLRQGANTEAFF. Written as DNA, the CDR3 is TGCGCCAGCAGCCAACCCCCCCTCCGACAAGGGGCCAACACTGAAGCTTTCTTT.

The V gene is TRBV19, the J gene TRBJ1-5; 7 nucleotides align to TRBD1. The V segment lost 3 bases and the J segment 3 bases; nucleotides outside the gene matches: 11. This CDR3 is built from 17 residues. Germline V gives CDR1 LNHDA, CDR2 SQIVND (reference sequence). The DNA for the CDR3 is TGTGCCAGTAGTATGTCTTCCAGGGGGGTTTTCAATCAGCCCCAGCATTTT. Translating gives CASSMSSRGVFNQPQHF.

The chain combines TRBV6-1 with TRBJ1-1, with 7 bases matching TRBD1. Germline V gene lookup returns CDR1 MNHNS and CDR2 SASEGT. The CDR3 is made up of 13 amino acids. The V gene end was trimmed by 4 bases and the J gene end by 3 bases; junction bases not matched to a gene: 2. CDR3 sequence reads: CASSAGTDTEAFF. The CDR3 coding sequence is TGTGCCAGCAGTGCCGGGACAGACACTGAAGCTTTCTTT.

This rearrangement joins TRBV4-2 to TRBJ2-3, with D possibly TRBD2 on 5 matching bases. Deletions cut 3 bases from V and 5 bases from J, with 12 bases between. CDR3 length: 14 amino acids. CDR1 and CDR2 from the germline V gene are LGHNA and YNFKEQ. The CDR3 protein is CASSHSEGRDTQYF. CDR3 coding DNA: TGTGCCAGCAGCCATAGCGAGGGTCGAGATACGCAGTATTTT.

The chain has TRBV27 and TRBJ1-6; 9 nucleotides line up with TRBD1. Trimming took 6 bases from V and 4 from J; bases not matched to a gene: 4. Germline CDR1 MNHEY, CDR2 SMNVEV (reference sequence). The CDR3 spans 15 residues. This CDR3 reads CASRRQGGYNSPLHF. DNA for the CDR3: TGTGCCAGCAGACGACAGGGGGGATATAATTCACCCCTCCACTTT.

This sequence joins TRBV14 and TRBJ2-3, with 9 bases lining up with TRBD2. CDR1 is SGHDN, CDR2 FVKESK, per germline. Trimming at V came to 4 bases and at J to 0 bases, leaving 2 bases not matched to a gene. There are 15 residues in the CDR3. The CDR3, as DNA: TGTGCCAGCAGCCGCAGCGGGGGGAGCACAGATACGCAGTATTTT. It yields the protein CASSRSGGSTDTQYF. Supplemented by reference TRBV14 and TRBJ2-3, the full variable domain reads EAGVTQFPSHSVIEKGQTVTLRCDPISGHDNLYWYRRVMGKEIKFLLHFVKESKQDESGMPNNRFLAERTGGTYSTLKVQPAELEDSGVYFCASSRSGGSTDTQYFGPGTRLTVL.

V gene TRBV7-8 combines with J gene TRBJ1-1; the D gene is possibly TRBD1 (5 bases). CDR1 SGHVS and CDR2 FQNEAQ come from the germline V gene. The CDR3 extends over 15 amino acids. V lost 2 bases to trimming and J lost 0 bases, with 10 bases between them. Here the CDR3 DNA reads TGTGCCAGCAGCTTAAGGGGAGGGCTGAACACTGAAGCTTTCTTT. Protein: CASSLRGGLNTEAFF.

The chain joins TRBV7-8 to TRBJ2-7, with TRBD1 matching 8 bases. V lost 5 bases and J lost 2; bases outside the gene matches: 2. CDR1 is SGHVS, CDR2 FQNEAQ, per germline. The CDR3 has 13 amino acids. The CDR3 reads CASSPDRAYEQYF. CDR3 nucleotide sequence: TGTGCCAGCAGCCCGGACAGGGCCTACGAGCAGTACTTC. Based on the CDR3 plus reference TRBV7-8 and TRBJ2-7, the full variable domain is GAGVSQSPRYKVAKRGQDVALRCDPISGHVSLFWYQQALGQGPEFLTYFQNEAQLDKSGLPSDRFFAERPEGSVSTLKIQRTQQEDSAVYLCASSPDRAYEQYFGPGTRLTVT.